Listed here is a single T cell receptor (beta chain). This sample was included in a study of cytomegalovirus exposure and HLA in healthy donors. V gave up 4 bases and J gave up 0 bases; unmatched junction bases: 3. CDR1 is SGHRS, CDR2 YFSETQ, per germline. The CDR3 has 14 amino acids. The PCR contained 60 Vbeta and 13 Jbeta primers. Repertoires were generated with immunoSEQ multiplex PCR, while TCRdb's copy carries only in-frame clones and drops some. This specimen shows about 67,000 clones; the ten leading clones hold about a sixth. The chain employs TRBV5-1 and TRBJ1-1, with 7 positions matching TRBD1. This clonotype was obtained from a boy under 18 in good health and CMV-seronegative. Specimen: PBMCs. The CDR3 bases are TGCGCCAGCAGCGCAGGACAGGTGAACACTGAAGCTTTCTTT. Translation gives CASSAGQVNTEAFF.